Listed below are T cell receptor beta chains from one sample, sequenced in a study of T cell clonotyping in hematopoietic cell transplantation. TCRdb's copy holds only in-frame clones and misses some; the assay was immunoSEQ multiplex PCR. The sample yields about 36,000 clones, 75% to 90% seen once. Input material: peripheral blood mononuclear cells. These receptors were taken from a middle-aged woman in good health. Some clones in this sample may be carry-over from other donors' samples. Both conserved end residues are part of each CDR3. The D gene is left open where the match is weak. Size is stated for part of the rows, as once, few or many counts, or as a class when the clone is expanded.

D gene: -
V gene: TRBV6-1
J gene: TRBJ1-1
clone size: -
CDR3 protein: CASSVYSRGGRGNTEAFF

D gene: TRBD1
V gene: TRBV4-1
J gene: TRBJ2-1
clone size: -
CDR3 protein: CASSRPTGVREQFF

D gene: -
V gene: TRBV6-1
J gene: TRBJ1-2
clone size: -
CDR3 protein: CASSEHRTDGGGYGYTF

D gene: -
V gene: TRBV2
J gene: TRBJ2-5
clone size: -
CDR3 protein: CASSESDRDYQETQYF

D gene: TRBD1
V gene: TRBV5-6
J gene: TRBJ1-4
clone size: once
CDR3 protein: CASSREGAGEKLFF

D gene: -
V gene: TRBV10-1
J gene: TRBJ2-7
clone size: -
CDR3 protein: CASSESAPGTLYEQYF

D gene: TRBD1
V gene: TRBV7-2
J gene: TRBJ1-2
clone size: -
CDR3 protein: CASSLEETGASGYTF

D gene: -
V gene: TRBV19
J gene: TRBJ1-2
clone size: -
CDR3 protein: CASGMVGSYGYTF

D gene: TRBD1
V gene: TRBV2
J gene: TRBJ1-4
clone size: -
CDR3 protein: CASRLGTGGTNEKLFF

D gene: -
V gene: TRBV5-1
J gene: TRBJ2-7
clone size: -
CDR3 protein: CASSPGMDYLSPYEQYF

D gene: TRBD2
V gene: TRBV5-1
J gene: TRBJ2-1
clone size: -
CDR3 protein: CASKLGLATGNEQFF

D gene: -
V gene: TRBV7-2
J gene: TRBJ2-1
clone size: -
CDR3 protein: CASSLRFNEQFF

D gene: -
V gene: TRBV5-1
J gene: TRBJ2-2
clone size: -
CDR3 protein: CASSWGLNTGELFF

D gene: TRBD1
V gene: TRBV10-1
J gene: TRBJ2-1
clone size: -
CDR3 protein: CATNDPGTGVGEQFF

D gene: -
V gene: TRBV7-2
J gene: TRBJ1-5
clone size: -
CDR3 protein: CASSSSNPNQPQHF

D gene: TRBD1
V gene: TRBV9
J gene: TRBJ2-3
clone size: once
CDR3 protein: CASSETGYTDTQYF

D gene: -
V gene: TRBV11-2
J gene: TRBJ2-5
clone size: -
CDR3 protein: CASSLVSETQYF

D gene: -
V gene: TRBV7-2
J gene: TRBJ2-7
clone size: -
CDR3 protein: CASSPGGEQYF

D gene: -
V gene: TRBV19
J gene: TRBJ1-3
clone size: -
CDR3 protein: CASSNRDSGNTIYF

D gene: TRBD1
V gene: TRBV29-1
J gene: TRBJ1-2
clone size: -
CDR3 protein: CSAEQGLIGYTF

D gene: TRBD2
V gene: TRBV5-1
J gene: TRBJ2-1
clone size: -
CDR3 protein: CASSLGLAAYNEQFF

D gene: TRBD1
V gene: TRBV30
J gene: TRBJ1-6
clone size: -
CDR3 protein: CAWRPTGSNSPLHF

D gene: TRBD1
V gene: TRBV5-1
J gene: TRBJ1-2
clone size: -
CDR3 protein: CASSATGGGYGYTF

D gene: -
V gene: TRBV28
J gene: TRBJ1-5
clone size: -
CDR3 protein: CASSLGGQTNQPQHF

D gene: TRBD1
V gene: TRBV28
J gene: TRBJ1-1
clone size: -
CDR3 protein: CASSGGGTEMNTEAFF

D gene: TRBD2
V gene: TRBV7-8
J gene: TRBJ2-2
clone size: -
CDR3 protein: CASSPWTSGMGELFF

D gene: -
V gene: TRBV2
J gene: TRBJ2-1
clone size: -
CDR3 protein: CAGGADWQNEQFF

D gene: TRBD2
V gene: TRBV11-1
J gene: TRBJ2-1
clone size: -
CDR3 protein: CASSLTSGDDNEQFF

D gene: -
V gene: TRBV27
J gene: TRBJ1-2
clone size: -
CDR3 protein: CASSPPGYHGYTF

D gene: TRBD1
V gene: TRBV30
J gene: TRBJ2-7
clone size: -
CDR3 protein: CAWGLGQDYEQYF

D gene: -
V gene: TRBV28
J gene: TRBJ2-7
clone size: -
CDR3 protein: CASSRRFGVNEQYF

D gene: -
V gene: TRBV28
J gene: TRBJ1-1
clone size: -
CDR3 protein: CASSLSGEITEAFF

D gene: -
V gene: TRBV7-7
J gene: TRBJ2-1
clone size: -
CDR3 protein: CASSFGGNNEQFF

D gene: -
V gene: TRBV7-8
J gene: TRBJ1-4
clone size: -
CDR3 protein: CASSLGQYEKLFF

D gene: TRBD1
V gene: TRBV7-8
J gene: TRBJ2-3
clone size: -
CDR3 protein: CASSLGGTEDTQYF

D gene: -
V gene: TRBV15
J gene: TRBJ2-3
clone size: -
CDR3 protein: CATSRDAFTDTQYF

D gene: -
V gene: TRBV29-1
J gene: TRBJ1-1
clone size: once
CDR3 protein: CSVGGAANTEAFF

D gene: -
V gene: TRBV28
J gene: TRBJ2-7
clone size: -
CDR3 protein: CASSPGNSYEQYF

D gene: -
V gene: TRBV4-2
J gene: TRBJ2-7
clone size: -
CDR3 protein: CASSQERRAEQYF

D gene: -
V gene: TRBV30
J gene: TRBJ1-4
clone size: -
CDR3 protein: CAWSVSLTAEKLFF

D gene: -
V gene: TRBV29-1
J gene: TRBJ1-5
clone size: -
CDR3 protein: CSVEFSWGHWNQPQHF

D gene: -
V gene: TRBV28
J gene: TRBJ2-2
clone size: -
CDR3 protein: CASKRQRETGELFF